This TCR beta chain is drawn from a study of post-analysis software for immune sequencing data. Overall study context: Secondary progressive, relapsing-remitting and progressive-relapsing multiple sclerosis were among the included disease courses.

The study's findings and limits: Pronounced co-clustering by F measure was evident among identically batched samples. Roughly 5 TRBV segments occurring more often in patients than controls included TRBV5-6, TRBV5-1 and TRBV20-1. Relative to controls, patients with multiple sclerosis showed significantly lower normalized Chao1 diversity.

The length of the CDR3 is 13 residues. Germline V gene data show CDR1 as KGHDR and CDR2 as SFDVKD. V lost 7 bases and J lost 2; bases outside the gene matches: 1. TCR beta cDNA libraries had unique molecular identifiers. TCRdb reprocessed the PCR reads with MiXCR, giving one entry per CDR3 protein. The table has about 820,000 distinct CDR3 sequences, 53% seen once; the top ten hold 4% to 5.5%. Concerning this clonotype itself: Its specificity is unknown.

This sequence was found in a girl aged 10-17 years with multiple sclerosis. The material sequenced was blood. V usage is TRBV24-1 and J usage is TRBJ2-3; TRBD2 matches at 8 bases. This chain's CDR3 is CATSGRATDTQYF. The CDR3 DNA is TGTGCCACCAGCGGGAGGGCCACAGATACGCAGTATTTT.